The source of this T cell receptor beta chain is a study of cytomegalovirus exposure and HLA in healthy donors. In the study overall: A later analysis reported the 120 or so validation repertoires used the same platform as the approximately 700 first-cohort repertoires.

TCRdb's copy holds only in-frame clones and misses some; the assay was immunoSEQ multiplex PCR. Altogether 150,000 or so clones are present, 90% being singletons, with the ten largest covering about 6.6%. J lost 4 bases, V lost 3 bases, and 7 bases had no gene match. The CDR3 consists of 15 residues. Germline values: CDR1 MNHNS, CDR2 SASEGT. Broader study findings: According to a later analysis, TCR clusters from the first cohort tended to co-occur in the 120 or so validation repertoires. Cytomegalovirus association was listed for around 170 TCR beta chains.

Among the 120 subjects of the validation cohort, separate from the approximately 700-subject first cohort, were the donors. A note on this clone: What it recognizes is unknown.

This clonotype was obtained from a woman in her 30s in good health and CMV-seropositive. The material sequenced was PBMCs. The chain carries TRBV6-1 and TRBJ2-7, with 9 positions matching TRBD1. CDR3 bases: TGTGCCAGCAGTGACCCGGGACAGGGTGAATACGAGCAGTACTTC. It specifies CASSDPGQGEYEQYF.